Listed here are 29 T cell receptor beta chains from one sample, sequenced in a study of T cells in Graves' hyperthyroidism and ophthalmopathy. The CDR3 regions of TCR beta were amplified from RNA transcripts. HTBI primers drove first-round RT-PCR of the TCR CDR3. One entry per CDR3 protein results from TCRdb running MiXCR on the multiplex PCR reads. The table has around 500,000 distinct CDR3 sequences, roughly 14% seen once. The sample was blood. The receptors come from a woman younger than 30 with Graves' hyperthyroidism.

This clonotype occurred many times. The chain joins TRBV3-1 to TRBJ2-7; a weak D match, TRBD2 (6 bases). The CDR3 consists of 13 residues. From germline, CDR1 is LGHDT and CDR2 YNNKEL (reference sequence). The V end lost 4 bases, the J end lost 5 bases, and 12 bases lay between the germline ends. CDR3 coding DNA: TGTGCCAGCAGCCCCGGGAGCGCTAACGAGCAGTACTTC. Protein product: CASSPGSANEQYF.

This clonotype was seen a handful of times. CDR3 region: CASSILFSYNEQFF. Written as DNA, the CDR3 is TGTGCCAGTAGTATTTTATTTTCCTACAATGAGCAGTTCTTC. The V and J genes are TRBV19 and TRBJ2-1, with D unclear. This CDR3 contains 14 residues. The germline CDR1 and CDR2 sequences are LNHDA and SQIVND (reference sequence). The V and J ends lost 3 bases and 1 base respectively, with 7 bases between them.

J is TRBJ1-5 and V is TRBV19; 10 nucleotides agree with TRBD1. The CDR3 has 15 amino acids. V lost 5 bases, J lost 6 bases, and 7 bases stayed unmatched. CDR1 is LNHDA and CDR2 is SQIVND in the germline V gene (reference sequence). As DNA, the CDR3 is TGTGCCAGTAGTCGGGGGACAGGGGCAATTCAGCCCCAGCATTTT. Its protein product is CASSRGTGAIQPQHF.

This clonotype was seen repeatedly, ten times or more. The V gene is TRBV27, the J gene TRBJ2-7; 8 bases match TRBD1. Germline CDR1 is MNHEY and CDR2 is SMNVEV (reference sequence). This CDR3 region has 15 residues. Trimming removed 2 bases from V and 6 bases from J; junction bases left unmatched: 9. The CDR3 loop reads CASSLDRTGPGEQYF. The CDR3 DNA is TGTGCCAGCAGTTTAGACCGGACAGGGCCGGGCGAGCAGTACTTC.

This clonotype appeared once. The V call is TRBV11-3, the J call TRBJ1-2; 9 nucleotides line up with TRBD1. Germline values: CDR1 SGHNT, CDR2 YENEEA. J lost 5 bases, V lost 5 bases, and 9 bases had no gene match. The CDR3 length is 15 residues. The DNA of the CDR3 is TGTGCCAGCAGCCCAGGGACAGGGCAACGGTATGGCTACACCTTC. It specifies CASSPGTGQRYGYTF.

In this sample, this clonotype turned up a few times. The rearrangement joins TRBV5-1 to TRBJ2-2, with 7 bases matching TRBD1. The CDR3 runs 16 residues. Trimming removed 6 bases from V and 5 bases from J; junction bases left unmatched: 13. Germline lookup yields CDR1 SGHRS and CDR2 YFSETQ. Here the CDR3 DNA reads TGCGCCAGCACCCCTAGGGAACAGGGGAAGACCGGGGAGCTGTTTTTT. This sequence encodes CASTPREQGKTGELFF.

This clonotype was counted ten times or more. J is TRBJ1-2 and V is TRBV29-1; TRBD1 matches 8 bases. V lost 4 bases to trimming and J lost 2 bases; unmatched junction nucleotides: 6. The CDR3 has 14 residues. Germline assignment: CDR1 SQVTM and CDR2 ANQGSEA. This CDR3 is CSVGRGLSNYGYTF. CDR3 nucleotides: TGCAGCGTTGGCAGGGGGCTTTCCAACTATGGCTACACCTTC.

This clonotype was recorded at least ten times. The J gene is TRBJ2-7, the V gene TRBV24-1; D tentatively reads TRBD1 or TRBD2 (5 bases each). Per the germline V gene, CDR1 is KGHDR and CDR2 is SFDVKD. V dropped 4 bases and J dropped 5 bases, with 17 bases sitting between them. The CDR3 runs to 15 residues. DNA for the CDR3: TGTGCCACCAGTGAAGCCGGGACCGGGGACCACGAGCAGTACTTC. Translation gives CATSEAGTGDHEQYF.

This clonotype was detected ten times or more. The chain recombines TRBV24-1 with TRBJ2-7; 9 bases agree with TRBD1. CDR1 is KGHDR and CDR2 is SFDVKD in the germline V gene. J lost 2 bases, V lost 3 bases, and 7 bases had no gene match. The CDR3 contains 16 residues. The CDR3 DNA reads as TGTGCCACCAGTGATCCACAGGGGGCGGACGCCTACGAGCAGTACTTC. Its translation: CATSDPQGADAYEQYF.

This clonotype was seen many times. The chain joins TRBV11-3 to TRBJ2-7; D may match TRBD1 or TRBD2 (6 bases each). Germline V lookup: CDR1 SGHNT, CDR2 YENEEA. This CDR3 spans 19 amino acids. The V and J ends lost 1 base and 3 bases respectively, with 25 bases between them. CDR3 sequence: CASSLVSRGPRAGHYEQYF. The CDR3 coding sequence is TGTGCCAGCAGCTTAGTTAGTAGGGGACCAAGGGCGGGACACTACGAGCAGTACTTC. The whole variable domain, filled in from reference TRBV11-3 and TRBJ2-7, reads EAGVVQSPRYKIIEKKQPVAFWCNPISGHNTLYWYLQNLGQGPELLIRYENEEAVDDSQLPKDRFSAERLKGVDSTLKIQPAELGDSAVYLCASSLVSRGPRAGHYEQYFGPGTRLTVT.

On this clonotype: This may be a read error, as it is one base from a much larger clone. V and J are TRBV9 and TRBJ2-1, with D tentatively TRBD2 (5 bases). This CDR3 spans 16 amino acids. Trimming cost V 3 bases and J 6 bases, with 19 bases left between them. Germline loops: CDR1 SGDLS, CDR2 YYNGEE. CDR3 in DNA: TGTGCCAGCAGCGCTCCCTCCCGGACTGGCGCCAATGAGCAGTTCTTC. This encodes CASSAPSRTGANEQFF.

This clonotype was recorded at least ten times. This chain uses TRBV10-2 with TRBJ1-2; D is possibly TRBD1 (6 bases). The V end was cut by 2 bases, the J end by 2 bases, with 6 bases between. Germline V lookup: CDR1 WSHSY, CDR2 SAAADI. CDR3 length: 13 residues. CDR3 region: CASSETGNYGYTF. In DNA, the CDR3 is TGCGCCAGCAGTGAGACAGGGAACTATGGCTACACCTTC.

The rearrangement joins TRBV12-3 or TRBV12-4 to TRBJ2-1; 8 bases are a match to TRBD2. V lost 4 bases, J lost 8 bases, and 16 bases stayed unmatched. CDR3 length equals 17 residues. The CDR3 protein is CASSSSIYGRALDEQFF. The CDR3 coding sequence is TGTGCCAGCAGTTCCTCGATCTACGGGAGGGCCTTGGATGAGCAGTTCTTC.

This clonotype was found many times. This rearrangement joins TRBV2 to TRBJ2-7; D might be TRBD1 or TRBD2, each matching 5 bases. CDR1 is SNHLY, CDR2 FYNNEI, per germline. The CDR3 contains 12 residues. Trimming took 10 bases from V and 2 from J, leaving 12 bases between them. CDR3 coding DNA: TGTGCCATCCGGGACGGAGCCTACGAGCAGTACTTC. Translation: CAIRDGAYEQYF.

In the case of this clonotype: This is likely a read error, given that the CDR3 carries no conserved phenylalanine or tryptophan at its end. The J gene is TRBJ1-2, the V gene TRBV20-1; D is unresolved. The CDR3 contains 10 residues. With 3 bases removed from V and 8 bases from J, the gap between germline ends came to 7 bases. The germline V gene encodes CDR1 DFQATT and CDR2 SNEGSKA (reference sequence). The CDR3 region has the DNA TGCAGTGCTAGTCGGGCCGGCTACACCCTC. Protein sequence: CSASRAGYTL.

There are many counts of this clonotype. The chain recombines TRBV2 with TRBJ2-5; weak D call: TRBD2 (6 bases). V was pared by 4 bases and J by 3 bases, with 12 bases between. The CDR3 runs to 14 residues. Germline-derived CDR1 and CDR2 are SNHLY and FYNNEI. Written as DNA, the CDR3 is TGTGCCAGCAGTGGGGGACTTCTTGAAGAGACCCAGTACTTC. Translation gives CASSGGLLEETQYF.

This clonotype was counted ten times or more. The chain links TRBV7-3 to TRBJ1-3; no reliable D call. The CDR3 is 16 residues long. Germline CDR1 reads SGHTA; CDR2 reads FQGTGA. Trimming took 2 bases from V and 2 from J, leaving 13 bases between them. Here the CDR3 reads CASSLGPPDTGNTIYF. The CDR3 coding sequence is TGTGCCAGCAGCTTAGGCCCTCCAGATACTGGAAACACCATATATTTT.

This rearrangement joins TRBV6-1 to TRBJ2-2; D is perhaps TRBD1 (6 bases). V was cut by 10 bases and J by 0 bases, with 9 bases left in between. This CDR3 has 13 residues. Germline lookup yields CDR1 MNHNS and CDR2 SASEGT. The CDR3 DNA sequence: TGTGCCAACCGGGACACGAACACCGGGGAGCTGTTTTTT. Its translation: CANRDTNTGELFF.

As for this clonotype: This may come from a read error, since a much larger clone is one base off. The rearrangement uses TRBV19 and TRBJ1-5; D might be TRBD1 (5 bases). Trimming took off 1 base at V and 7 bases at J, with 17 bases between the two ends. This CDR3 region has 16 residues. Per germline, CDR1 LNHDA and CDR2 SQIVND (reference sequence). The CDR3 DNA follows: TGTGCCAGTAGTATAGGTTTGGGGGGAAGAGGGCAGCCCCAGCATTTT. Protein product: CASSIGLGGRGQPQHF.

There are many counts of this clonotype. As DNA, the CDR3 is TGTGCCATCAGTGGGGGGACCGAAGCAACTAATGAAAAACTGTTTTTT. Protein sequence: CAISGGTEATNEKLFF. The rearrangement uses TRBV10-3 and TRBJ1-4, with a weak D call TRBD1 (5 bases). The CDR3 has 16 residues. The V end lost 4 bases, the J end lost 0 bases, and 12 bases lay between the germline ends. Germline CDR1 ENHRY, CDR2 SYGVKD.

The sample holds many counts of this clonotype. This chain joins TRBV11-1 and TRBJ2-5, with 15 bases matching TRBD2. V lost 4 bases, J lost 4 bases, and 7 bases stayed unmatched. Looked up from germline, CDR1 is SGHAT and CDR2 is FQDESV (reference sequence). The CDR3 is 17 residues long. CDR3 DNA sequence: TGTGCCAGCAGCTCGGGACTAGCGGGAGGAGGGAGAGAGACCCAGTACTTC. Amino acid sequence: CASSSGLAGGGRETQYF.

This clonotype has only a few counts. The chain employs TRBV7-3 and TRBJ1-2; 8 bases match TRBD1. This CDR3 comprises 15 residues. CDR1 and CDR2 from the germline V gene are SGHTA and FQGTGA. Trimming took 5 bases from V and 5 from J; bases not matched to a gene: 10. The CDR3 here is CASSPGRGLKYGYTF. DNA for the CDR3: TGTGCCAGCAGCCCAGGCAGGGGGCTGAAGTATGGCTACACCTTC. Full variable domain (missing parts from reference TRBV7-3 and TRBJ1-2): GAGVSQTPSNKVTEKGKYVELRCDPISGHTALYWYRQSLGQGPEFLIYFQGTGAADDSGLPNDRFFAVRPEGSVSTLKIQRTERGDSAVYLCASSPGRGLKYGYTFGSGTRLTVV.

This clonotype was counted ten times or more. The rearrangement uses TRBV29-1 and TRBJ2-7; TRBD1 aligns across 8 bases. From germline, CDR1 is SQVTM and CDR2 ANQGSEA. J lost 1 base, V lost 6 bases, and 5 bases had no gene match. The CDR3 extends over 13 amino acids. In DNA form, the CDR3 reads TGCAGCGTCGGACAGGGCCTTTCCTACGAGCAGTACTTC. Translating it yields CSVGQGLSYEQYF.

This chain connects TRBV4-1 to TRBJ2-1; 8 nucleotides agree with TRBD2. Germline V gives CDR1 MGHRA, CDR2 YSYEKL. The CDR3 totals 16 residues. With 4 bases clipped from V and 7 bases from J, the junction kept 12 bases outside the gene matches. For the CDR3, the DNA is TGCGCCAGCAGCCCCGTAGCGGGATCCCAGTGGAATGAGCAGTTCTTC. Protein product: CASSPVAGSQWNEQFF.

This clonotype appeared a single time. V and J are TRBV3-1 and TRBJ2-7; 8 bases agree with TRBD1. The CDR3 covers 14 residues. Germline loops: CDR1 LGHDT, CDR2 YNNKEL (reference sequence). V shed 3 bases, J shed 3 bases, and the junction held 4 bases outside the gene matches. The CDR3 here is CASSHSDRGYEQYF. Here the CDR3 DNA reads TGTGCCAGCAGCCATTCTGACAGGGGCTACGAGCAGTACTTC.

This clonotype was seen ten or more times. This chain joins TRBV2 and TRBJ2-3, with TRBD2 matching 10 bases. V gave up 3 bases and J gave up 11 bases; unmatched junction bases: 8. The V gene's germline CDR1 is SNHLY and CDR2 FYNNEI. This CDR3 spans 14 amino acids. CDR3 loop: CASSDLAGELLQYF. The DNA of the CDR3 is TGTGCCAGCAGTGATCTAGCGGGAGAGCTGCTGCAGTATTTT.

The CDR3: CASSPIGGPSGPSSYEQYF. DNA for the CDR3: TGTGCCAGCAGCCCCATTGGGGGCCCTAGCGGACCAAGCTCCTACGAGCAGTACTTC. The V call is TRBV9, the J call TRBJ2-7; tentative D call: TRBD2 (7 bases). CDR1 is SGDLS and CDR2 is YYNGEE in the germline V gene. The CDR3 totals 19 residues. Trimming pared 4 bases from V and 0 bases from J, leaving 26 bases between.

Ten or more counts support this clonotype. The V gene is TRBV12-3 or TRBV12-4, the J gene TRBJ2-1; TRBD2 is a possible D gene (5 bases). CDR3 length: 14 residues. Trimming left V 5 bases short and J 4 bases short, with 12 bases between. The CDR3 loop is CASSAAGGYNEQFF. The CDR3 region has the DNA TGTGCCAGCAGTGCTGCGGGCGGTTACAATGAGCAGTTCTTC.

On this clonotype: Given a much more abundant clone one base away, this may be a read error. This chain connects TRBV5-4 to TRBJ1-1; 7 bases fit TRBD1. Germline V gives CDR1 SGHNT, CDR2 YYREEE (reference sequence). This CDR3 has 14 residues. CDR3 amino acids: CASSRTTGNTGAFF. CDR3 in DNA: TGCGCCAGCAGCCGTACGACAGGGAACACTGGAGCTTTCTTT.